A single sample is the source of the 30 T cell receptor beta chains below, sequenced in a study of T-cell reconstitution after alpha-beta-depleted transplantation in children. Unique molecular identifiers were incorporated when the TCRbeta library was constructed. TCRdb re-called the PCR reads through MiXCR, storing one row per CDR3 protein. The sample has around 250,000 distinct CDR3 sequences, 8.2% seen once. The starting material was PBMCs, mostly from graft donor cells, obtained 180 days after TCRalphabeta/CD19-depleted stem cell transplant. Every receptor here comes from a male patient aged 10-17 years who had a stem cell transplant for acute lymphoblastic leukemia, so the T cells may come from the graft donor.

In its sample, this clonotype was seen many times. The chain joins TRBV28 to TRBJ2-5, with D possibly being TRBD2 (6 bases). The CDR3 covers 13 residues. CDR1 is MDHEN, CDR2 SYDVKM, per germline. V lost 11 bases to trimming and J lost 0 bases, with 13 bases between them. In nucleotides, the CDR3 is TGTGCCTGCTCGGAGGGGAACCAAGAGACCCAGTACTTC. Encoded protein: CACSEGNQETQYF. The variable domain in full, completed from reference TRBV28 and TRBJ2-5, reads DVKVTQSSRYLVKRTGEKVFLECVQDMDHENMFWYRQDPGLGLRLIYFSYDVKMKEKGDIPEGYSVSREKKERFSLILESASTNQTSMYLCACSEGNQETQYFGPGTRLLVL.

This clonotype has ten or more counts. The rearrangement links TRBV27 to TRBJ2-1; 7 positions agree with TRBD1. With 4 bases clipped from V and 2 bases from J, the junction kept 11 bases outside the gene matches. Germline V lookup: CDR1 MNHEY, CDR2 SMNVEV (reference sequence). The CDR3 spans 17 residues. CDR3 residues: CASSSLPTGDPYNEQFF. In nucleotides, the CDR3 is TGTGCCAGCAGTTCCCTCCCAACAGGGGACCCCTACAATGAGCAGTTCTTC.

This clonotype was observed many times. This sequence joins TRBV20-1 and TRBJ1-5, with TRBD1 identical over 7 bases. Germline V gene lookup returns CDR1 DFQATT and CDR2 SNEGSKA (reference sequence). J lost 3 bases, V lost 6 bases, and 11 bases had no gene match. The CDR3 consists of 15 residues. The CDR3 sequence is CSASGQRSLNQPQHF. The CDR3 DNA reads as TGCAGTGCATCGGGACAGCGGAGCCTCAATCAGCCCCAGCATTTT.

This clonotype was seen ten or more times. This chain uses TRBV10-3 with TRBJ1-3, with D uncertain. From germline, CDR1 is ENHRY and CDR2 SYGVKD. With 1 base removed from V and 0 bases from J, the gap between germline ends came to 4 bases. This CDR3 comprises 14 residues. The CDR3 loop is CAISEWGSGNTIYF. CDR3 DNA sequence: TGTGCCATCAGTGAGTGGGGCTCTGGAAACACCATATATTTT.

This clonotype appeared many times. The J gene is TRBJ2-2, the V gene TRBV24-1, with a tentative D call TRBD1 (5 bases). The CDR3 covers 14 residues. Trimming removed 4 bases at V and 5 bases at J, with 10 bases between. The V gene's germline CDR1 is KGHDR and CDR2 SFDVKD. The CDR3 bases are TGTGCCACCAGTGAATATCCAGGGACCGGGGAGCTGTTTTTT. This codes for CATSEYPGTGELFF.

In regard to this clonotype: This clone may be a read error of a much larger clone one base away. The chain uses TRBV12-3 or TRBV12-4 and TRBJ1-1; D is perhaps TRBD1 (5 bases). The CDR3 spans 13 residues. V lost 7 bases and J lost 7, with 16 bases in between. The CDR3 sequence is CASTTRGDYEAFF. Written as DNA, the CDR3 is TGTGCCAGCACTACGCGAGGGGACTATGAAGCTTTCTTT.

This clonotype was observed a few times. The V gene is TRBV23-1, the J gene TRBJ2-7; TRBD1 matches at 11 bases. TRBV23-1 is recorded as an ORF, its role being uncertain. Trimming cost V 7 bases and J 2 bases; bases outside gene matches: 4. CDR3 length: 14 amino acids. This CDR3 is CASISGQGAYEQYF. In DNA form, the CDR3 reads TGCGCCAGCATTTCGGGACAGGGGGCCTACGAGCAGTACTTC.

In this sample, this clonotype turned up many times. The V and J genes are TRBV20-1 and TRBJ2-7; 9 nucleotides line up with TRBD1. This CDR3 comprises 13 residues. Germline V gene sequence: CDR1 DFQATT, CDR2 SNEGSKA (reference sequence). The CDR3 DNA is TGCATTCGCGGGGACAGGGCCGGGTACGAGCAGTACTTC. It yields the protein CIRGDRAGYEQYF.

This clonotype was found many times. This sequence joins TRBV28 and TRBJ2-2, with TRBD2 matching 9 bases. CDR3 size: 16 residues. CDR1 is MDHEN, CDR2 SYDVKM, per germline. Trimming removed 4 bases from V and 5 bases from J; junction bases left unmatched: 8. CDR3 sequence (DNA): TGTGCCAGCAGTTCCCCCCTAGCGGGAAAGACCGGGGAGCTGTTTTTT. It codes for CASSSPLAGKTGELFF. Using reference TRBV28 and TRBJ2-2 for the parts outside the CDR3, the full variable domain is DVKVTQSSRYLVKRTGEKVFLECVQDMDHENMFWYRQDPGLGLRLIYFSYDVKMKEKGDIPEGYSVSREKKERFSLILESASTNQTSMYLCASSSPLAGKTGELFFGEGSRLTVL.

This clonotype occurred many times. The chain has TRBV11-3 and TRBJ2-2; either TRBD1 or TRBD2 may supply D (5 bases each). This CDR3 has 16 amino acids. Per germline, CDR1 SGHNT and CDR2 YENEEA. Trimming removed 2 bases from V and 2 bases from J, with 12 bases in between. The CDR3 is CASSLQTGANTGELFF. The DNA for the CDR3 is TGTGCCAGCAGCTTACAGACCGGGGCAAACACCGGGGAGCTGTTTTTT.

This clonotype was recorded at least ten times. J is TRBJ1-4 and V is TRBV6-1, with TRBD1 matching over 11 bases. J was trimmed by 6 bases and V by 2 bases; bases with no gene match: 11. Germline V CDR1 and CDR2: MNHNS, SASEGT. This CDR3 is built from 18 residues. Here the CDR3 reads CASSESLGQGARHEKLFF. CDR3 coding DNA: TGTGCCAGCAGTGAAAGCCTAGGACAGGGGGCGCGGCATGAAAAACTGTTTTTT.

This clonotype was seen ten or more times. The V gene is TRBV12-3 or TRBV12-4, the J gene TRBJ2-1; D might be TRBD1 (7 bases). V lost 6 bases and J lost 6, with 18 bases in between. CDR3 length equals 15 residues. CDR3 region: CASRLRDRDSNEQFF. In DNA form, the CDR3 reads TGTGCCAGCAGGCTTAGAGACAGGGACTCCAATGAGCAGTTCTTC.

This clonotype was recorded many times. This chain uses TRBV20-1 with TRBJ2-3; D gene ambiguous. Germline CDR1 reads DFQATT; CDR2 reads SNEGSKA (reference sequence). CDR3 length: 15 amino acids. V lost 4 bases and J lost 0, with 14 bases in between. The DNA of the CDR3 is TGCAGTGCTACGAACCCGGAGATGAGCACAGATACGCAGTATTTT. This sequence encodes CSATNPEMSTDTQYF.

At least ten counts were recorded for this clonotype. This sequence joins TRBV7-9 and TRBJ2-7; D perhaps matches TRBD1 (6 bases). With 3 bases removed from V and 7 bases from J, the gap between germline ends came to 7 bases. The CDR3 has 11 residues. In germline, CDR1 is SEHNR, CDR2 FQNEAQ (reference sequence). The CDR3 region is CASSFQGEQYF. Written as DNA, the CDR3 is TGTGCCAGCAGCTTTCAGGGGGAGCAGTACTTC.

In this sample, this clonotype turned up many times. The chain joins TRBV27 to TRBJ2-7; 7 nucleotides match TRBD1. CDR3 length: 14 amino acids. The germline V gene has CDR1 MNHEY and CDR2 SMNVEV (reference sequence). The junction had 5 bases not matched to a gene; V was cut back by 6 bases and J by 0 bases. The CDR3 loop reads CASSSRQGSYEQYF. The CDR3 DNA is TGTGCCAGCAGCTCAAGACAGGGCTCCTACGAGCAGTACTTC.

This clonotype showed up many times. The V gene is TRBV28, the J gene TRBJ2-1, with 7 bases lining up with TRBD2. CDR3 length equals 19 residues. The germline V gene encodes CDR1 MDHEN and CDR2 SYDVKM. The J segment lost 2 bases and the V segment lost 1 base, leaving 14 bases of the junction unmatched. The CDR3 region has the DNA TGTGCCAGCAGTTTATATCGGCTGCGAGGGGAGGGTGCCTACAATGAGCAGTTCTTC. It codes for CASSLYRLRGEGAYNEQFF. The complete variable domain, with remaining parts taken from reference TRBV28 and TRBJ2-1, reads DVKVTQSSRYLVKRTGEKVFLECVQDMDHENMFWYRQDPGLGLRLIYFSYDVKMKEKGDIPEGYSVSREKKERFSLILESASTNQTSMYLCASSLYRLRGEGAYNEQFFGPGTRLTVL.

This clonotype appeared many times. The chain links TRBV29-1 to TRBJ2-2, with 9 nucleotides matching TRBD1. The CDR3 has 19 amino acids. With V trimmed by 1 base and J by 6 bases, 18 bases remained unmatched. CDR1 is SQVTM and CDR2 is ANQGSEA in the germline V gene. The CDR3 region has the DNA TGCAGCGTTGAAGCCATTGGGCAGCCGGGACAGGGATACCCCGGGGAGCTGTTTTTT. It encodes CSVEAIGQPGQGYPGELFF.

This clonotype was detected many times. The J gene is TRBJ2-3, the V gene TRBV5-1; 10 nucleotides match TRBD2. The CDR3 runs 16 residues. Trimming took 6 bases from V and 12 from J; bases not matched to a gene: 19. Germline V gene sequence: CDR1 SGHRS, CDR2 YFSETQ. The CDR3 here is CASTNKERGGSSIQYF. The CDR3 DNA reads as TGCGCCAGCACCAACAAGGAGCGGGGGGGCTCTAGTATTCAGTATTTT.

The J gene is TRBJ2-7, the V gene TRBV5-4; a possible D gene is TRBD1 (6 bases). There are 15 residues in the CDR3. Trimming removed 1 base from V and 0 bases from J, with 11 bases in between. In germline, CDR1 is SGHNT, CDR2 YYREEE (reference sequence). CDR3 nucleotide sequence: TGTGCCAGCAGCTTGAGGACAGCGCTCTCCTACGAGCAGTACTTC. It specifies CASSLRTALSYEQYF.

There are many counts of this clonotype. The chain combines TRBV11-2 with TRBJ2-3, with D tentatively TRBD2 (6 bases). The CDR3 contains 13 residues. From germline, CDR1 is SGHAT and CDR2 FQNNGV. V lost 4 bases, J lost 9 bases, and 14 bases lay in between. The CDR3 region is CASSSGLSGTQYF. As DNA, the CDR3 is TGTGCCAGCAGCTCGGGACTTTCGGGGACGCAGTATTTT.

This clonotype was seen at least ten times. One end of the junction does not line up with germline, which may come from a read error. The V and J genes are TRBV24-1 and TRBJ2-2; D may match TRBD1 or TRBD2 (5 bases each). From germline, CDR1 is KGHDR and CDR2 SFDVKD. The CDR3 runs 13 residues. CDR3 nucleotides: TGTGCCACCCGGGACCCGAACACCGGGGATCTGTTTTTT. Translation gives CATRDPNTGDLFF.

The sample holds a few counts of this clonotype. The rearrangement joins TRBV3-1 to TRBJ1-5, with 11 nucleotides matching TRBD1. This CDR3 region has 14 residues. The ends lost 4 bases at V and 11 bases at J; junction bases unmatched: 7. Germline V lookup: CDR1 LGHDT, CDR2 YNNKEL (reference sequence). The CDR3, as DNA: TGTGCCAGCAGCCTGGGACAGGGGGTTATGGCCCAGCATTTT. It is translated as CASSLGQGVMAQHF.

Notes on this clonotype: With a much larger clone just one base away, this may be a read error. The J gene is TRBJ2-1, the V gene TRBV6-2 or TRBV6-3; D ambiguous. The V end lost 4 bases, the J end lost 6 bases, and 7 bases lay between the germline ends. The germline V gene encodes CDR1 MNHEY and CDR2 SVGEGT. This CDR3 has 12 residues. The DNA for the CDR3 is TGTGCCAGCAGTTCCCCGATCAATGAGCAGTTCTTC. This encodes CASSSPINEQFF.

At least ten counts were recorded for this clonotype. The chain links TRBV11-1 to TRBJ2-3, with D tentatively TRBD1 or TRBD2 (5 bases each). This CDR3 has 12 residues. CDR1 and CDR2 (germline): SGHAT, FQDESV (reference sequence). The ends were cut back, 5 bases at V and 5 bases at J, with 8 bases in the middle. CDR3 DNA: TGTGCCAGCAGCAGGGACCTAGATACGCAGTATTTT. This codes for CASSRDLDTQYF.

This clonotype was recorded many times. The chain has TRBV12-3 or TRBV12-4 and TRBJ1-2; a weak D match, TRBD1 (6 bases). The CDR3 spans 15 residues. The ends were cut back, 2 bases at V and 4 bases at J, with 14 bases in the middle. Here the CDR3 reads CASSLQGRPGYGYTF. The DNA of the CDR3 is TGTGCCAGCAGTTTACAGGGGAGACCGGGCTATGGCTACACCTTC.

This clonotype has ten or more counts. The chain has TRBV5-5 and TRBJ2-3; D call uncertain. This CDR3 has 11 amino acids. Looked up from germline, CDR1 is SGHKS and CDR2 is YYEKEE (reference sequence). Deletions cut 6 bases from V and 3 bases from J, with 5 bases between. The CDR3 DNA follows: TGTGCCAGCATTGGAACAGATACGCAGTATTTT. It codes for CASIGTDTQYF.

CDR3 sequence reads: CSARTKSYGYTF. CDR3 in DNA: TGCAGTGCTAGAACAAAGAGCTATGGCTACACCTTC. The V call is TRBV20-1, the J call TRBJ1-2; D not certain. Germline V gene data show CDR1 as DFQATT and CDR2 as SNEGSKA (reference sequence). Trimming pared 2 bases from V and 4 bases from J, leaving 8 bases between. CDR3 length equals 12 residues.

This clonotype was detected ten times or more. The V and J genes are TRBV28 and TRBJ2-1; no clear D. This CDR3 has 13 residues. V dropped 5 bases and J dropped 10 bases, with 15 bases sitting between them. Germline values: CDR1 MDHEN, CDR2 SYDVKM. The chain's CDR3 is CASSPPPSTEQFF. DNA of the CDR3: TGTGCCAGCAGTCCCCCCCCTTCTACAGAGCAGTTCTTC.

The sample holds many counts of this clonotype. This rearrangement joins TRBV12-5 to TRBJ1-4; D gene uncertain. The germline V gene encodes CDR1 LGHNT and CDR2 FRNRAP. Trimming left V 0 bases short and J 0 bases short, with 8 bases between. The CDR3 runs 16 residues. For the CDR3, the DNA is TGTGCTAGTGGTTTGGTACTTGGCGCAACTAATGAAAAACTGTTTTTT. Encoded protein: CASGLVLGATNEKLFF.

The sample holds many counts of this clonotype. The V gene is TRBV11-2, the J gene TRBJ1-5; TRBD1 matches 7 bases. CDR3 size: 14 residues. After removal of 6 bases from V and 3 bases from J, the junction contained 5 bases not matched to a gene. Germline assignment: CDR1 SGHAT and CDR2 FQNNGV. The CDR3 DNA reads TGTGCCAGCAGTGTGGGACAGCCCAATCAGCCCCAGCATTTT. The encoded protein is CASSVGQPNQPQHF.